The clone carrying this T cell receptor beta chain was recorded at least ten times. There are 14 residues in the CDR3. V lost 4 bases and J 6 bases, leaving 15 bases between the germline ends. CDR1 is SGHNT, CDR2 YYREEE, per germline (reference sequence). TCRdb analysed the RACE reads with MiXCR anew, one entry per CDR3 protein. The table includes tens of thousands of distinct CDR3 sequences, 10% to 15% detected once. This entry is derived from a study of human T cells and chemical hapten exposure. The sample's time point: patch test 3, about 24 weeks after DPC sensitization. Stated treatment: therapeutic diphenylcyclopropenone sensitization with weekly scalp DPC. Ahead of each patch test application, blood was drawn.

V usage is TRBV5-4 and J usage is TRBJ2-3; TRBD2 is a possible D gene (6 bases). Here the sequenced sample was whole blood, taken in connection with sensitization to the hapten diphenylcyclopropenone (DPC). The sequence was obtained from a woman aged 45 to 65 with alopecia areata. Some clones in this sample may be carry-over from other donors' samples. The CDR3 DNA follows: TGTGCCAGCAGCCCCTGGACTACCACGGATACGCAGTATTTT. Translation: CASSPWTTTDTQYF.